Each of the 26 T cell receptor beta chains below was sequenced from the same sample in a study of T cells in localized non-small cell lung cancer. Repertoires were generated with immunoSEQ multiplex PCR, while TCRdb's copy carries only in-frame clones and drops some. The data contain more than 1,200 clones, 22% of them singletons. Material: normal lung tissue next to the tumor, obtained before any cancer treatment. Every receptor here comes from a female donor of 60 years or more with stage I squamous cell lung carcinoma.

The chain couples TRBV6-8 to TRBJ2-3; D possibly corresponds to TRBD1 (5 bases). Between the trimmed V and J ends, which lost 10 bases and 6 bases, there was a span of 26 bases. From germline, CDR1 is MNHGY and CDR2 SAAAGT. The CDR3 loop spans 16 amino acids. CDR3 amino acids: CAIESGQGYLRDTQYF. In DNA form, the CDR3 reads TGTGCCATCGAGTCTGGGCAGGGTTACCTCAGGGATACGCAGTATTTT.

There are many counts of this clone. V is TRBV11-3 and J is TRBJ2-3, with unresolved D. The V and J ends lost 5 bases and 2 bases respectively, with 14 bases between them. The germline V gene encodes CDR1 SGHNT and CDR2 YENEEA. The CDR3 consists of 15 residues. CDR3 bases: TGTGCCAGCAGCCCCATACCACGGACCACAGATACGCAGTATTTT. Translation gives CASSPIPRTTDTQYF.

This clone was seen a handful of times. The chain joins TRBV4-1 to TRBJ2-7; D uncertain. The CDR3 consists of 15 residues. Germline CDR1 reads MGHRA; CDR2 reads YSYEKL. Between the trimmed V and J ends, which lost 0 bases and 3 bases, there was a span of 12 bases. Written as DNA, the CDR3 is TGCGCCAGCAGCCAAGACCCACAACCCGTCTACGAGCAGTACTTC. Translated: CASSQDPQPVYEQYF.

The CDR3 DNA is TGTGCCAGCAGCTTCGCAGGCGCCTCTGGAAACACCATATATTTT. Its protein is CASSFAGASGNTIYF. The chain joins TRBV11-3 to TRBJ1-3; D is unresolved. The CDR3 covers 15 residues. CDR1 SGHNT and CDR2 YENEEA come from the germline V gene. V was clipped by 3 bases and J by 0 bases, with 9 bases between them.

This clone has only a few counts. The chain combines TRBV11-3 with TRBJ2-5; 10 positions match TRBD1. CDR3 length equals 15 residues. Trimming cost V 5 bases and J 2 bases; bases outside gene matches: 5. In germline, CDR1 is SGHNT, CDR2 YENEEA. CDR3 amino acids: CASSRGQGRQETQYF. The CDR3 DNA follows: TGTGCCAGCAGCCGGGGACAGGGGAGGCAAGAGACCCAGTACTTC. Filled out from reference TRBV11-3 and TRBJ2-5, the complete variable domain reads EAGVVQSPRYKIIEKKQPVAFWCNPISGHNTLYWYLQNLGQGPELLIRYENEEAVDDSQLPKDRFSAERLKGVDSTLKIQPAELGDSAVYLCASSRGQGRQETQYFGPGTRLLVL.

By its share, this clone is large. V is TRBV19 and J is TRBJ2-5; tentatively, D is TRBD1 (6 bases). This CDR3 region has 15 residues. Germline-derived CDR1 and CDR2 are LNHDA and SQIVND (reference sequence). The V gene lost 3 bases and the J gene lost 3 bases, with 14 bases spanning the gap. CDR3 sequence reads: CASSITGWGEETQYF. CDR3 sequence (DNA): TGTGCCAGTAGTATTACAGGGTGGGGAGAAGAGACCCAGTACTTC.

The V gene is TRBV6-8, the J gene TRBJ1-3, with 8 bases matching TRBD1. The CDR3 contains 15 residues. Germline-derived CDR1 and CDR2 are MNHGY and SAAAGT. Trimming cost V 5 bases and J 8 bases; bases outside gene matches: 11. CDR3 DNA: TGTGCCAGCAGTGCCCTTCTCGGACAGGGTGACACCATATATTTT. Translation gives CASSALLGQGDTIYF.

The rearrangement uses TRBV18 and TRBJ2-6; TRBD1 is a possible D gene (5 bases). The CDR3 is 13 residues long. Germline V gene sequence: CDR1 KGHSH, CDR2 LQKENI. With 8 bases removed from V and 1 base from J, the gap between germline ends came to 6 bases. CDR3: CASAGSGANVLTF. CDR3 in DNA: TGTGCCAGCGCAGGGTCTGGGGCCAACGTCCTGACTTTC.

By share of the sample, this clone is hyperexpanded (1% or more). This sequence joins TRBV30 and TRBJ1-1; D gene uncertain. Germline V gene data show CDR1 as GTSNPN and CDR2 as SVGIG (reference sequence). Trimming removed 5 bases from V and 0 bases from J, with 4 bases in between. The CDR3 has 11 residues. CDR3: CAWLVNTEAFF. The CDR3 nucleotides are TGTGCCTGGTTGGTGAACACTGAAGCTTTCTTT.

The genes are TRBV25-1 and TRBJ1-4, with D possibly TRBD1 on 6 matching bases. V gave up 1 base and J gave up 8 bases, with 11 bases separating them. CDR1 is MGHDK and CDR2 is SYGVNS in the germline V gene. CDR3 size: 14 residues. The CDR3 coding sequence is TGTGCCAGCAGTGAATCGGGCAGGGGCGAAAAACTGTTTTTT. It is translated as CASSESGRGEKLFF.

This clone is classed as large. The chain joins TRBV9 to TRBJ2-5; perhaps TRBD1 as D (5 bases). With 5 bases removed from V and 2 bases from J, the gap between germline ends came to 13 bases. Per the germline V gene, CDR1 is SGDLS and CDR2 is YYNGEE. The CDR3 covers 14 residues. The CDR3 sequence: CASSGATDQETQYF. The CDR3 DNA follows: TGTGCCAGCAGTGGTGCGACAGATCAAGAGACCCAGTACTTC.

The chain carries TRBV29-1 and TRBJ2-7, with D unresolved. Trimming cost V 4 bases and J 4 bases, with 14 bases left between them. The CDR3 is made up of 13 amino acids. Germline loops: CDR1 SQVTM, CDR2 ANQGSEA. This CDR3 reads CSVALRSVYEQYF. CDR3 coding DNA: TGCAGCGTTGCACTCAGGAGTGTTTACGAGCAGTACTTC.

The table lists this clone with a few counts. J is TRBJ2-7 and V is TRBV11-3; D is possibly TRBD2 (5 bases). The germline gives CDR1 SGHNT, CDR2 YENEEA. V was shortened by 0 bases and J by 0 bases, with 9 bases between the two germline ends. The CDR3 is 15 residues long. The CDR3 sequence: CASSLDGMPSYEQYF. The CDR3 bases are TGTGCCAGCAGCTTAGACGGGATGCCCTCCTACGAGCAGTACTTC.

By frequency in the sample, this clone is large. The genes are TRBV11-3 and TRBJ1-2; the match to TRBD1 covers 10 bases. Germline values: CDR1 SGHNT, CDR2 YENEEA. The CDR3 sequence is 15 residues long. The V segment lost 3 bases and the J segment 3 bases; nucleotides outside the gene matches: 4. The CDR3 region has the DNA TGTGCCAGCAGCTTCTTCGGGACAGGGGACTATGGCTACACCTTC. It encodes CASSFFGTGDYGYTF.

Turning to this clone: The junction differs from germline at one of its ends, possibly a read error. This CDR3 is CASTRGPVSDEQYF. The CDR3 DNA follows: TGTGCCAGCACCAGGGGGCCAGTCTCCGACGAGCAGTACTTC. The J gene is TRBJ2-7, the V gene TRBV6-8; 8 bases fit TRBD1. Germline CDR1 is MNHGY and CDR2 is SAAAGT. This CDR3 is built from 14 residues.

This clone has just a few counts. The chain is built from TRBV5-1 and TRBJ2-7, with 11 bases matching TRBD2. V was clipped by 0 bases and J by 6 bases; unmatched bases: 8. The length of the CDR3 is 16 residues. Germline assignment: CDR1 SGHRS and CDR2 YFSETQ. The CDR3 reads CASSLATTSGSPEQYF. DNA for the CDR3: TGCGCCAGCAGCTTGGCAACAACTAGCGGGAGTCCCGAGCAGTACTTC.

The chain combines TRBV6-8 with TRBJ1-2, with 9 positions matching TRBD1. J was trimmed by 2 bases and V by 2 bases; bases with no gene match: 3. CDR3 length equals 15 residues. Germline V gene lookup returns CDR1 MNHGY and CDR2 SAAAGT. This chain's CDR3 is CASSYGQGRNYGYTF. In DNA, the CDR3 is TGTGCCAGCAGTTACGGACAGGGGAGAAACTATGGCTACACCTTC.

The chain carries TRBV30 and TRBJ2-1; the D is unclear. Germline CDR1 GTSNPN, CDR2 SVGIG (reference sequence). The ends were cut back, 0 bases at V and 5 bases at J, with 8 bases in the middle. The CDR3 is 13 amino acids. The CDR3, as DNA: TGTGCCTGGAGTGTACAGAAGAACAATGAGCAGTTCTTC. Translating gives CAWSVQKNNEQFF.

The chain recombines TRBV19 with TRBJ2-1, with D perhaps TRBD2 (7 bases). Germline values: CDR1 LNHDA, CDR2 SQIVND (reference sequence). The CDR3 is 13 residues long. V was shortened by 7 bases and J by 7 bases, with 14 bases between the two germline ends. CDR3 residues: CASNRRGANEQFF. DNA of the CDR3: TGTGCCAGTAATCGACGGGGGGCGAATGAGCAGTTCTTC.

This clone has a count of ten or more. The same CDR3 arises from other DNA sequences in this sample as well. This chain uses TRBV29-1 with TRBJ1-1; 7 nucleotides agree with TRBD1. The trim removed 0 bases at V and 1 base at J, leaving 11 bases unmatched. Germline loops: CDR1 SQVTM, CDR2 ANQGSEA. This CDR3 spans 17 amino acids. CDR3 nucleotide sequence: TGCAGCGTTGAAGAGCTGTCAGGGGGGGGGCCGAACACTGAAGCTTTCTTT. Translation gives CSVEELSGGGPNTEAFF.

The sample holds one count of this clone. J is TRBJ2-3 and V is TRBV28; 8 nucleotides align to TRBD1. The CDR3 is made up of 16 amino acids. Germline CDR1 and CDR2: MDHEN and SYDVKM. V was clipped by 0 bases and J by 1 base; unmatched bases: 3. CDR3: CASSLWTGEGTDTQYF. The CDR3 DNA follows: TGTGCCAGCAGTTTATGGACAGGGGAGGGCACAGATACGCAGTATTTT.

This clone was observed a few times. The chain employs TRBV11-3 and TRBJ1-1, with D uncertain. Between the trimmed V and J ends, which lost 4 bases and 0 bases, there was a span of 12 bases. Germline V gives CDR1 SGHNT, CDR2 YENEEA. This CDR3 is 15 amino acids long. The CDR3, as DNA: TGTGCCAGCAGCTCGCCACATGGCTTGAACACTGAAGCTTTCTTT. It specifies CASSSPHGLNTEAFF.

This clone appeared a few times. The V and J genes are TRBV7-5 and TRBJ2-1. TRBV7-5 is flagged as a pseudogene. This CDR3 is 16 amino acids long. The chain's CDR3 is CASSLTYQSFRDEQFF. The CDR3 DNA follows: TGTGCCAGCAGCCTGACCTACCAGTCCTTTAGGGATGAGCAGTTCTTC.

This chain connects TRBV18 to TRBJ1-6, with a possible D match to TRBD1 (5 bases). V shed 3 bases and J shed 0 bases, with 18 bases lying between them. CDR1 KGHSH and CDR2 LQKENI come from the germline V gene. The CDR3 is 19 amino acids. This CDR3 is CASSPEGLRITSYNSPLHF. The CDR3 DNA follows: TGTGCCAGCTCACCGGAGGGACTAAGGATCACCTCCTATAATTCACCCCTCCACTTT.

V usage is TRBV6-1 and J usage is TRBJ2-7, with D possibly matching TRBD2 (5 bases). V lost 0 bases and J 5 bases, leaving 17 bases between the germline ends. The CDR3 extends over 16 amino acids. CDR1 MNHNS and CDR2 SASEGT come from the germline V gene. The CDR3: CASSEALGGGGDEQYF. As DNA, the CDR3 is TGTGCCAGCAGTGAAGCCCTCGGCGGAGGAGGTGACGAGCAGTACTTC.

This clone was recorded a few times. The chain joins TRBV6-8 to TRBJ2-7; TRBD1 aligns across 7 bases. Germline CDR1 reads MNHGY; CDR2 reads SAAAGT. The ends lost 6 bases at V and 0 bases at J; junction bases unmatched: 5. The CDR3 covers 14 residues. CDR3 nucleotide sequence: TGTGCCAGCAGACGGACAGGCGACTCCTACGAGCAGTACTTC. This encodes CASRRTGDSYEQYF.